This T cell receptor beta chain was recorded in a study of CXCR3-negative and CXCR3-positive naive CD8 T cells (dated by TCRdb to about 2019). Context from the whole study: In total, some 150 million TRB reads were obtained, which works out to roughly 1.5 +/- 0.3 million reads per library. The diversity and physicochemical repertoire analyses included fewer than twelve donors pooled from two independent experiments. The TRBV-TRBJ cluster analysis covered naive subsets from a handful of donors and memory cells from 3 donors.

Regarding this clonotype: Its cognate antigen has yet to be identified.

Study-wide findings and limitations: Comparably high repertoire diversity was found in both naive subsets, whereas much lower repertoire diversity was found in memory CD8+ T cells. Because CXCR3 expression was partially decreased after cryopreservation, freshly isolated PBMCs were used for most assays. TRBV-TRBJ usage was similar between naive CXCR3-negative and CXCR3-positive cells from the same donor, while memory cells showed distinct patterns. Surface CD5, linked to self-reactivity in mice, was comparable between naive subsets; TCR interaction strength was therefore also inferred from TRB CDR3 physicochemical properties. Compared with CXCR3-negative naive cells, CXCR3-positive naive cells had TRB CDR3s with higher hydrophobicity (lower Kidera factor 4), lower energy, and higher strength and volume indices.

The instrument given in TCRdb is NextSeq 550. The Human TCR Profiling Kit (MiLaboratory) was used to make UMI-labeled 5' RACE TRB cDNA libraries. cDNA synthesis used the entire amount of extracted RNA, and PCR amplification then used the entire amount of cDNA produced. Libraries were prepared in parallel using an identical number of PCR cycles. In the authors' own workflow: About 53,000 +/- 9,400 unique UMI-labeled TRB cDNA molecules per library were extracted with MIGEC and MiXCR, with at least two reads per UMI required. Each library averaged about 40,000 +/- 10,000 functional in-frame TRB CDR3 nucleotide clonotypes without stop codons. After each sample was downsampled to 5000 UMI-labeled TRB molecules, VDJtools was used to calculate diversity metrics such as normalized Shannon-Wiener and Chao1. Clonotype-size-weighted physicochemical properties of the central five CDR3 residues (interaction energy, strength, volume and Kidera factor 4) were computed in VDJtools. After reprocessing by TCRdb, each CDR3 protein sequence is one entry, and no DNA is given. V and J calls and clone size were set by TCRdb, not the authors. The sample table records approximately 66,000 distinct CDR3 sequences. Over 1.3% of the sample lies in the top ten.

The CDR1 and CDR2 encoded by the germline V gene (reference sequence) are LNHDA and SQIVND. Measured from the cysteine to the phenylalanine, the CDR3 is 12 residues long. Only the protein is on record. For each CD8+ T cell subset, flow sorting was done in triplicate, and around 300,000 cells per subset went directly into RLT lysis buffer. To keep memory contaminants out, a stringent definition of naive CD8+ T cells was applied: CD45RO-CCR7+CD27+CD95-. Using standard density gradient centrifugation, peripheral blood mononuclear cells were isolated from buffy coats. A FACSAria III was used to flow-sort naive CXCR3-negative and CXCR3-positive CD8+ T cells. Total RNA was extracted from sorted cells with an RNeasy Mini Kit.

The TCR was taken from a human donor in good health. Some clones in this sample may be carry-over from other donors' samples. Sequencing input: naive CXCR3- CD8+ T cells from blood. Sample cell subset or site, as interpreted from the label and publication: CD45RO-CCR7+CD27+CD95- naive CD8+ T cells lacking CXCR3 (TNR3-). The chain joins TRBV19 to TRBJ2-3. This receptor has the CDR3 CASSPHTDTQYF.